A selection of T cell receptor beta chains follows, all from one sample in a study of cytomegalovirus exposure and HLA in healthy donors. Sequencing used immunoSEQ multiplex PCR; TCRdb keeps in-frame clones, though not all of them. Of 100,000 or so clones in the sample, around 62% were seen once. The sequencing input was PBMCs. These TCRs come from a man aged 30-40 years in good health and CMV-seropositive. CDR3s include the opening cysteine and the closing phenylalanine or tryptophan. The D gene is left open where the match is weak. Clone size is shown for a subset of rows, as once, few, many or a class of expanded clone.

CDR3 protein: CASRTAWGLNYGYTF
CDR3 DNA: TGTGCCAGTAGAACCGCCTGGGGCCTTAACTATGGCTACACCTTC
V gene: TRBV19
D gene: -
clone size: few
J gene: TRBJ1-2

CDR3 protein: CASSLGQLNQPQHF
CDR3 DNA: TGTGCCAGCAGCTTGGGCCAGTTAAATCAGCCCCAGCATTTT
V gene: TRBV5-6
D gene: -
clone size: -
J gene: TRBJ1-5

CDR3 protein: CASSRETQYF
CDR3 DNA: TGTGCCAGCAGCCGAGAGACCCAGTACTTC
V gene: TRBV21-1
D gene: -
clone size: few
J gene: TRBJ2-5

CDR3 protein: CASSRTPGIYEQYF
CDR3 DNA: TGCGCCAGCAGCCGAACACCAGGGATCTACGAGCAGTACTTC
V gene: TRBV4-1
D gene: -
clone size: few
J gene: TRBJ2-7

CDR3 protein: CAIGYSTGELFF
CDR3 DNA: TGTGCCATCGGTTACAGCACCGGGGAGCTGTTTTTT
V gene: TRBV10-3
D gene: -
clone size: -
J gene: TRBJ2-2

CDR3 protein: CASSFPSTGGNEQFF
CDR3 DNA: TGTGCCAGCAGCTTCCCATCGACAGGAGGCAATGAGCAGTTCTTC
V gene: TRBV5-4
D gene: -
clone size: -
J gene: TRBJ2-1

CDR3 protein: CASRGAGGSYNEQFF
CDR3 DNA: TGTGCCAGCAGGGGCGCAGGTGGGTCTTACAATGAGCAGTTCTTC
V gene: TRBV6-5
D gene: -
clone size: -
J gene: TRBJ2-1

CDR3 protein: CASRDIKYGYTF
CDR3 DNA: TGTGCCAGCCGGGACATTAAGTATGGCTACACCTTC
V gene: TRBV2
D gene: -
clone size: few
J gene: TRBJ1-2

CDR3 protein: CASSWTGGAKNIQYF
CDR3 DNA: TGTGCCAGCAGCTGGACAGGGGGAGCCAAAAACATTCAGTACTTC
V gene: TRBV5-4
D gene: TRBD1
clone size: few
J gene: TRBJ2-4

CDR3 protein: CASSLRDRAQSTGELFF
CDR3 DNA: TGTGCCAGCTCACTCCGGGACAGGGCCCAGTCTACCGGGGAGCTGTTTTTT
V gene: TRBV18
D gene: TRBD1
clone size: -
J gene: TRBJ2-2

CDR3 protein: CASSLLGTRTYNEQFF
CDR3 DNA: TGTGCCAGCAGCTTACTGGGGACTAGAACCTACAATGAGCAGTTCTTC
V gene: TRBV7-3
D gene: TRBD2
clone size: few
J gene: TRBJ2-1

CDR3 protein: CASSTQGQSLYEQYF
CDR3 DNA: TGTGCCAGTAGTACCCAAGGACAGTCCCTCTACGAGCAGTACTTC
V gene: TRBV19
D gene: -
clone size: -
J gene: TRBJ2-7

CDR3 protein: CASSLISGTGDDGYTF
CDR3 DNA: TGTGCCAGCAGTCTGATCTCCGGGACAGGGGACGATGGCTACACCTTC
V gene: TRBV6-6
D gene: TRBD1
clone size: -
J gene: TRBJ1-2

CDR3 protein: CASSSGGSPLHF
CDR3 DNA: TGTGCCAGCAGCTCGGGGGGTTCACCCCTCCACTTT
V gene: TRBV7-2
D gene: -
clone size: -
J gene: TRBJ1-6

CDR3 protein: CASSYGTDYGYTF
CDR3 DNA: TGTGCCAGCAGTTACGGGACAGACTATGGCTACACCTTC
V gene: TRBV6-5
D gene: TRBD1
clone size: -
J gene: TRBJ1-2

CDR3 protein: CASKPQGPVEKLFF
CDR3 DNA: TGTGCCAGTAAACCGCAGGGGCCGGTTGAAAAACTGTTTTTT
V gene: TRBV19
D gene: -
clone size: -
J gene: TRBJ1-4

CDR3 protein: CASSASPEDPYEQYF
CDR3 DNA: TGTGCCAGCAGCGCCTCTCCGGAGGACCCCTACGAGCAGTACTTC
V gene: TRBV9
D gene: -
clone size: -
J gene: TRBJ2-7

CDR3 protein: CAWSVLTGVGHTEAFF
CDR3 DNA: TGTGCCTGGAGTGTATTGACAGGGGTTGGGCACACTGAAGCTTTCTTT
V gene: TRBV30
D gene: TRBD1
clone size: -
J gene: TRBJ1-1

CDR3 protein: CSVDQGGAGGGYTF
CDR3 DNA: TGCAGCGTCGATCAAGGGGGGGCAGGTGGTGGCTACACCTTC
V gene: TRBV29-1
D gene: -
clone size: -
J gene: TRBJ1-2

CDR3 protein: CASSPLVSTSSYGYTF
CDR3 DNA: TGTGCCAGCAGCCCCCTCGTGAGCACCTCTAGCTATGGCTACACCTTC
V gene: TRBV7-8
D gene: -
clone size: few
J gene: TRBJ1-2

CDR3 protein: CASSEALPGRRSVTYEQYF
CDR3 DNA: TGTGCCAGCAGTGAAGCGCTTCCGGGTCGAAGGTCGGTCACCTACGAGCAGTACTTC
V gene: TRBV6-1
D gene: -
clone size: few
J gene: TRBJ2-7

CDR3 protein: CASSDSAGGYTF
CDR3 DNA: TGTGCCAGCAGTGACTCGGCAGGGGGCTACACCTTC
V gene: TRBV6-4
D gene: -
clone size: -
J gene: TRBJ1-2

CDR3 protein: CASSRRTSGGLSYEQYF
CDR3 DNA: TGTGCCAGCAGCCGACGGACTAGCGGGGGCCTCTCCTACGAGCAGTACTTC
V gene: TRBV7-8
D gene: TRBD2
clone size: -
J gene: TRBJ2-7

CDR3 protein: CASSIGRGLKGEQYF
CDR3 DNA: TGTGCCAGTAGTATAGGCAGGGGGCTCAAGGGAGAGCAGTACTTC
V gene: TRBV19
D gene: TRBD1
clone size: -
J gene: TRBJ2-7

CDR3 protein: CASSPGTVPYEQYF
CDR3 DNA: TGTGCCAGCAGCCCCGGGACAGTTCCCTACGAGCAGTACTTC
V gene: TRBV7-2
D gene: TRBD1
clone size: -
J gene: TRBJ2-7